Listed below are T cell receptor beta chains from one sample, sequenced in a study of shared clonotypes between healthy human individuals. Here immunoSEQ multiplex PCR was the method, and the copy in TCRdb shows in-frame clones only, minus some. In the table there are 300,000 or so clones, 74% of which are singletons. The sample taken for sequencing was memory CD4+ T cells sorted from blood. Receptors originate from a man aged 25 to 40 in good health. The CDR3 runs from the conserved cysteine through the conserved F or W. The order of the fields is V gene, clone size, D gene, J gene, CDR3 DNA, CDR3 protein. D genes are given only for firm matches. Expanded clones get a size class; other rows say once, few or many, or leave the size out.

TRBV2	-	TRBD1	TRBJ1-5	TGTGCCAGCGGAAATAAACAGGGGGGGCCCAATCAGCCCCAGCATTTT	CASGNKQGGPNQPQHF
TRBV18	many	TRBD2	TRBJ2-1	TGTGCCAGCTCCGCCGGGTTAGCGGGGTCACACTACAATGAGCAGTTCTTC	CASSAGLAGSHYNEQFF
TRBV7-9	-	-	TRBJ2-3	TGTGCCAGCAGCAACCGGGGCGGAGATACGCAGTATTTT	CASSNRGGDTQYF
TRBV6-5	-	-	TRBJ1-2	TGTGCCAGCAGTTACACCCGTCGGGGAGGCTATGGCTACACCTTC	CASSYTRRGGYGYTF
TRBV1	-	-	TRBJ2-5	TGCACCAGCAGCCAAAGAGGTAGCGATCAAGAGACCCAGTACTTC	CTSSQRGSDQETQYF
TRBV7-2	few	-	TRBJ2-7	TGTGCCAGCAGCTTAAGGGACACTTTCTACGAGCAGTACTTC	CASSLRDTFYEQYF
TRBV7-2	few	-	TRBJ2-2	TGTGCCAGCAGCTTAGTTGGGAACACCGGGGAGCTGTTTTTT	CASSLVGNTGELFF
TRBV5-5	-	-	TRBJ2-5	TGTGCCAGCAGCTTTTCATCGGGAATAGGAGAGACCCAGTACTTC	CASSFSSGIGETQYF
TRBV28	-	-	TRBJ2-5	TGTGCCAGCAGTTTTCTAATGGAGACCCAGTACTTC	CASSFLMETQYF
TRBV28	-	-	TRBJ2-1	TGTGCCAGCAGAACACCCGGGACAAAGAAGCAGTTCTTC	CASRTPGTKKQFF
TRBV5-4	-	-	TRBJ2-1	TGTGCCAGCAGCTTGGGGTCGGGAAGGAATGAGCAGTTCTTC	CASSLGSGRNEQFF
TRBV18	-	TRBD1	TRBJ2-5	TGTGCCAGCTCACAATCTCCGGGACAGGGGGCAGAGACCCAGTACTTC	CASSQSPGQGAETQYF
TRBV7-9	-	TRBD2	TRBJ2-1	TGTGCCAGCAGCCCCCGACTAGCGGGAAGGGATGAGCAGTTCTTC	CASSPRLAGRDEQFF
TRBV5-5	few	-	TRBJ2-6	TGTGCCAGCAGCTTGTCGTATTCCTCTGGGGCCAACGTCCTGACTTTC	CASSLSYSSGANVLTF
TRBV7-8	-	TRBD1	TRBJ1-2	TGTGCCAGCAGTCCCCTTCGACAGGGAGATTTGGGCTACACCTTC	CASSPLRQGDLGYTF
TRBV5-5	-	-	TRBJ2-5	TGTGCCAGCAGCAGCCAGACAGATAGGGTTGAGACCCAGTACTTC	CASSSQTDRVETQYF
TRBV6-1	many	TRBD1	TRBJ2-1	TGTGCCAGCAGGCCGACAGGGGACAATGAGCAGTTCTTC	CASRPTGDNEQFF